This T cell receptor beta chain was recorded in a study of shared clonotypes between healthy human individuals. Some clones are missing from TCRdb's copy, which holds only in-frame ones; the method was immunoSEQ multiplex PCR. The data contain hundreds of thousands of clones, about 97% of them singletons. Notes on the study in general: Deeper or shallower sequencing was expected to change how clonotypes are shared among donors.

A remark on this clone: Its antigen is not identified.

The germline V and J ends were trimmed by 0 bases and 5 bases, with 10 bases remaining between them. Per germline, CDR1 KGHSH and CDR2 LQKENI. The length of the CDR3 is 14 residues. CD45RO-negative CD8 cells positively selected for CCR7 made up the naive population, which excluded terminally differentiated effector memory CD45RA+ cells. This TCR was recovered from a man younger than 45 in good health. The V and J genes are TRBV18 and TRBJ1-2, with D possibly being TRBD1 (5 bases). The sequencing sample was made of naive CD8+ T cells sorted from blood. The CDR3 spells CASSPPETAYGYTF. Here the CDR3 DNA reads TGTGCCAGCTCACCACCCGAGACAGCTTATGGCTACACCTTC.